Listed below are T cell receptor beta chains from one sample, sequenced in a study of T cell repertoires in cytomegalovirus infection. The antigens for these receptors are not known. TCRdb itself ran the reads through MiXCR, one entry per CDR3 protein. The sample includes roughly 69,000 distinct CDR3 sequences, over 20% of them seen just once. Specimen: CD8+ T cells from cultured PBMCs, collected from culture after CMV antigen stimulation. The receptors were sampled from a human donor in good health (CMV status not recorded). Some clones in this sample may be carry-over from other donors' samples. The CDR3 runs from the conserved cysteine through the conserved F or W. Fields, in order: D gene, CDR3 length, J gene, clone size, V gene, CDR3 DNA, CDR3 protein. A D gene is named only where the DNA matches it firmly. Clone sizes are given selectively: once, few, many, or a class where the clone is expanded.

TRBD2 15 TRBJ2-1 few TRBV27 TGTGCCAGCATGCTAGCGGGGGGGATAGACAATGAGCAGTTCTTC CASMLAGGIDNEQFF
TRBD1 15 TRBJ1-1 . TRBV7-8 TGTGCCAGCAGCTCTAAGGGGGCTGTGAACACTGAAGCTTTCTTT CASSSKGAVNTEAFF
. 13 TRBJ1-1 . TRBV7-9 TGTGCCAGCAGCCCTAACTTGAACACTGAAGCTTTCTTT CASSPNLNTEAFF
. 13 TRBJ2-7 few TRBV7-2 TGTGCCAGCAGCTTATTTGATGGGAACGAGCAGTACTTC CASSLFDGNEQYF
. 18 TRBJ1-4 . TRBV6-2/TRBV6-3 TGTGCCAGCAGTTACTCGATCGAACAGGACGGGATTAATGAAAAACTGTTTTTT CASSYSIEQDGINEKLFF
. 15 TRBJ1-4 few TRBV7-9 TGTGCCAGCAGCCCCCCGGGCGGGGTTTGGGAAAAACTGTTTTTT CASSPPGGVWEKLFF
. 15 TRBJ1-4 . TRBV20-1 TGCAGTGCCAATTTCGACCACGTCCCGAATGAAAAACTGTTTTTT CSANFDHVPNEKLFF
. 16 TRBJ1-1 . TRBV19 TGTGCCAGTAGTATAGACCGTACAGGGAAGTTGACTGAAGCTTTCTTT CASSIDRTGKLTEAFF
. 17 TRBJ1-2 many TRBV7-2 TGTGCCAGCAGCTTAGGGCCTTTGACGGCGACACACTATGGCTACACCTTC CASSLGPLTATHYGYTF
. 13 TRBJ2-1 . TRBV3-1 TGTGCCAGCAGCCAACGGCAGAACAATGAGCAGTTCTTC CASSQRQNNEQFF
. 15 TRBJ2-1 . TRBV7-9 TGTGCCAGCAGCTTAGTTGGAGGGGCCCCTAATGAGCAGTTCTTC CASSLVGGAPNEQFF
TRBD1 16 TRBJ2-3 once TRBV2 TGTGCCAGCAGGGCTTATTCCAGGGGGCAGGCAGATACGCAGTATTTT CASRAYSRGQADTQYF
TRBD2 16 TRBJ2-3 . TRBV12-3/TRBV12-4 TGTGCCAGCAGTTCCGGACTAGCGGGGAACACAGATACGCAGTATTTT CASSSGLAGNTDTQYF
. 16 TRBJ2-3 . TRBV24-1 TGTGCCACCAGTGATCCACAGGGCGGAGGCACAGATACGCAGTATTTT CATSDPQGGGTDTQYF
TRBD2 13 TRBJ2-1 few TRBV20-1 TGCAGTGCTATGACTAGCGGGGGGGATGAGCAGTTCTTC CSAMTSGGDEQFF